This TCR beta chain appears in the sequencing data of a study of blood T cell repertoires in COVID-19. Study at large: Researchers got acute and convalescent COVID-19 samples from the United States, Italy and Spain. Nucleic acid was either cDNA or gDNA, and it came from T cells, B-cell-depleted T cells, or PBMCs.

In the authors' methods: Reference gene primer amplification yielded estimated nucleated cell counts. Sequenced by immunoSEQ multiplex PCR; TCRdb stores in-frame clones only, minus some. V, J and clone size are those of that table, while D and trimming were read from the DNA. The table lists about 95,000 clones, approximately 87% of them singletons, with roughly 15% in the top ten. The germline V and J ends were trimmed by 3 bases and 3 bases, with 9 bases remaining between them. The germline gives CDR1 MGHRA, CDR2 YSYEKL. The CDR3 is made up of 13 amino acids. The specimen sequenced was peripheral blood. This chain connects TRBV4-1 to TRBJ2-7, with D maybe TRBD2 (6 bases). The TCR was taken from a human donor in a cohort sampled during active COVID-19. The CDR3 DNA is TGCGCCAGCAGCCACGGGAGTGTCTACGAGCAGTACTTC. Translated, it gives CASSHGSVYEQYF.